Listed below are T cell receptor beta chains from one sample, sequenced in a study of PD-1 blockade in classical Hodgkin lymphoma. This table comes from immunoSEQ multiplex PCR, and its TCRdb copy is limited to in-frame clones, with some not included. The data hold about 15,000 clones, with less than 75% observed a single time. Material: peripheral blood mononuclear cells (PBMCs), obtained before the fourth cycle of nivolumab. The source is a human donor with classical Hodgkin lymphoma. Each CDR3 is given with its conserved first and last residue. D genes are given only for firm matches. Part of the rows lack a size; the others show once, few, many or a class for expanded clones.

D	V	J	size	CDR3	DNA
TRBD2	TRBV6-5	TRBJ2-4	few	CASSYERGVAKNIQYF	TGTGCCAGCAGTTACGAGCGGGGAGTAGCCAAAAACATTCAGTACTTC
TRBD1	TRBV5-4	TRBJ2-7	.	CASSLESTGGDEQYF	TGTGCCAGCAGCTTGGAGAGCACAGGGGGCGACGAGCAGTACTTC
TRBD1	TRBV7-9	TRBJ2-7	.	CASSLGQGALEQYF	TGTGCCAGCAGCTTAGGACAGGGGGCGCTCGAGCAGTACTTC
.	TRBV5-5	TRBJ2-7	.	CASSLPSSYEQYF	TGTGCCAGCAGCTTGCCGAGCTCCTACGAGCAGTACTTC
TRBD1	TRBV6-5	TRBJ1-1	.	CASRFRQGGWTEAFF	TGTGCCAGCAGGTTCAGACAGGGAGGTTGGACTGAAGCTTTCTTT
.	TRBV18	TRBJ2-1	.	CASSPQRASYNEQFF	TGTGCCAGCTCACCGCAACGGGCATCGTACAATGAGCAGTTCTTC
.	TRBV27	TRBJ1-1	few	CASSLGLGTEAFF	TGTGCCAGCAGTTTAGGCTTAGGGACGGAAGCTTTCTTT
.	TRBV7-8	TRBJ2-7	medium-sized	CASSSPRRDEQYF	TGTGCCAGCAGCTCCCCGAGGCGGGACGAGCAGTACTTC
.	TRBV19	TRBJ2-7	.	CASSIDRGNEQYF	TGTGCCAGTAGTATAGATCGGGGGAACGAGCAGTACTTC
TRBD2	TRBV7-2	TRBJ2-7	.	CASSPSWTSVEQYF	TGTGCCAGCAGCCCTTCCTGGACTAGTGTCGAGCAGTACTTC
TRBD1	TRBV10-2	TRBJ2-2	.	CASSESGQGAMNTGELFF	TGCGCCAGCAGTGAGTCAGGCCAGGGGGCCATGAACACCGGGGAGCTGTTTTTT
.	TRBV7-9	TRBJ2-1	.	CASSLAKGVSSYNEQFF	TGTGCCAGCAGCTTAGCGAAGGGAGTAAGCTCCTACAATGAGCAGTTCTTC
.	TRBV27	TRBJ2-7	once	CASSLAGGERNEQYF	TGTGCCAGCAGTTTAGCTGGGGGAGAGAGGAACGAGCAGTACTTC
TRBD2	TRBV7-9	TRBJ2-1	few	CASSVGTSGYNEQFF	TGTGCCAGCAGCGTGGGGACTAGCGGTTACAATGAGCAGTTCTTC
.	TRBV6-6	TRBJ2-7	.	CASMGGTYEQYF	TGTGCCAGCATGGGTGGGACCTACGAGCAGTACTTC